The 18 T cell receptor beta chains given below trace back to one sample, sequenced in a study of T cells after yellow fever vaccination. MiXCR was run by TCRdb on the 5' RACE reads, yielding one entry per CDR3 protein. The sample lists hundreds of thousands of distinct CDR3 sequences, about 13% seen once, with about 14% in the top ten. The sample in question was PBMCs, obtained on the day of the yellow fever booster vaccination. The source of these receptors is a man aged 25-45 years who received the YFV17D yellow fever vaccine.

The CDR3 sequence: CASSLRAGEVSYNEQFF. Here the CDR3 DNA reads TGTGCCAGCAGCCTCCGAGCGGGAGAGGTCTCCTACAATGAGCAGTTCTTC. V and J are TRBV7-9 and TRBJ2-1; TRBD2 matches at 8 bases. Germline-derived CDR1 and CDR2 are SEHNR and FQNEAQ (reference sequence). This CDR3 is built from 17 residues. V was pared by 5 bases and J by 0 bases, with 9 bases of the junction left unmatched. The whole variable domain, remainder taken from reference TRBV7-9 and TRBJ2-1, is DTGVSQNPRHKITKRGQNVTFRCDPISEHNRLYWYRQTLGQGPEFLTYFQNEAQLEKSRLLSDRFSAERPKGSFSTLEIQRTEQGDSAMYLCASSLRAGEVSYNEQFFGPGTRLTVL.

As to this clonotype: Germline is not matched at one junction end, which may reflect a read error. This CDR3 reads CASSLAGGPDEQFF. CDR3 nucleotide sequence: TGTGCCAGCAGTCTAGCGGGAGGGCCCGATGAGCAGTTCTTC. J is TRBJ2-1 and V is TRBV12-3 or TRBV12-4, with 12 positions matching TRBD2. CDR3 length: 14 amino acids.

This clonotype was seen at least ten times. This chain connects TRBV7-2 to TRBJ2-5, with a tentative D call TRBD2 (6 bases). The CDR3 consists of 15 residues. Germline CDR1 SGHTA, CDR2 FQGNSA. V lost 6 bases, J lost 4 bases, and 18 bases lay in between. The CDR3 reads CASSSPGLKGETQYF. The CDR3 DNA reads as TGTGCCAGCAGTTCACCGGGACTGAAGGGAGAGACCCAGTACTTC.

This clonotype occurred a few times. This sequence joins TRBV7-9 and TRBJ2-3; no definite D call. The ends were cut back, 7 bases at V and 0 bases at J, with 11 bases in the middle. Germline V gene lookup returns CDR1 SEHNR and CDR2 FQNEAQ (reference sequence). CDR3 length: 14 residues. The CDR3 spells CASTGQASTDTQYF. In DNA, the CDR3 is TGTGCCAGCACCGGGCAGGCTAGCACAGATACGCAGTATTTT.

This clonotype was seen a few times. This chain links TRBV15 with TRBJ1-2; TRBD1 is a possible D gene (6 bases). CDR1 and CDR2 (germline): LNHNV, YYDKDF (reference sequence). The CDR3 has 14 amino acids. Trimming took off 7 bases at V and 4 bases at J, with 16 bases between the two ends. The CDR3 spells CATTQGLQSYGYTF. In DNA, the CDR3 is TGTGCCACCACCCAGGGGTTACAGTCCTATGGCTACACCTTC.

The V and J genes are TRBV19 and TRBJ2-2; D is perhaps TRBD1 (6 bases). Germline values: CDR1 LNHDA, CDR2 SQIVND (reference sequence). The CDR3 is made up of 13 amino acids. V shed 7 bases and J shed 7 bases, with 13 bases lying between them. The CDR3 spells CASIAGAIGELFF. CDR3 sequence (DNA): TGTGCCAGTATAGCAGGGGCGATCGGGGAGCTGTTTTTT.

This chain links TRBV20-1 with TRBJ2-1; TRBD2 matches 10 bases. Germline V gene data show CDR1 as DFQATT and CDR2 as SNEGSKA (reference sequence). After removal of 8 bases from V and 0 bases from J, the junction contained 10 bases not matched to a gene. This CDR3 comprises 16 residues. The CDR3 reads CSSGTSASSSYNEQFF. In DNA form, the CDR3 reads TGCAGTTCCGGGACTAGCGCCTCAAGCTCCTACAATGAGCAGTTCTTC.

V is TRBV20-1 and J is TRBJ2-5; TRBD2 agrees at 9 bases. The CDR3 covers 14 residues. The V and J ends lost 5 bases and 4 bases, in that order; junction bases with no gene match: 8. Germline assignment: CDR1 DFQATT and CDR2 SNEGSKA (reference sequence). The CDR3 is CSAPKALAGETQYF. The CDR3 region has the DNA TGCAGTGCTCCTAAGGCACTAGCGGGAGAGACCCAGTACTTC.

This clonotype was detected ten times or more. The chain recombines TRBV4-3 with TRBJ2-1; 12 nucleotides agree with TRBD2. CDR3 length: 15 amino acids. The germline V gene encodes CDR1 LGHNA and CDR2 YSLEER. V was pared by 1 base and J by 9 bases, with 4 bases of the junction left unmatched. The CDR3 DNA reads TGCGCCAGCAGCCAAGCGACTAGCGGGAGAGGTGAGCAGTTCTTC. Translating gives CASSQATSGRGEQFF.

This clonotype was counted ten times or more. V is TRBV7-9 and J is TRBJ1-1; 8 positions match TRBD1. This CDR3 region has 17 residues. J gave up 4 bases and V 1 base, and 11 bases lay outside the gene matches. Germline CDR1 is SEHNR and CDR2 is FQNEAQ (reference sequence). The CDR3 reads CASSLVGQGRGLTEAFF. DNA of the CDR3: TGTGCCAGCAGCTTAGTTGGACAGGGTAGAGGGCTCACTGAAGCTTTCTTT.

In its sample, this clonotype was seen a few times. This chain joins TRBV5-1 and TRBJ1-1, with D possibly being TRBD1 (6 bases). Germline V gene sequence: CDR1 SGHRS, CDR2 YFSETQ. This CDR3 contains 15 residues. With 0 bases removed from V and 1 base from J, the gap between germline ends came to 10 bases. CDR3 residues: CASSLVPGANTEAFF. CDR3 nucleotide sequence: TGCGCCAGCAGCTTGGTACCGGGGGCGAACACTGAAGCTTTCTTT.

The chain combines TRBV7-2 with TRBJ2-3, with D unresolved. From germline, CDR1 is SGHTA and CDR2 FQGNSA. V gave up 2 bases and J gave up 0 bases, with 6 bases separating them. The CDR3 runs to 14 residues. The CDR3 region has the DNA TGTGCCAGCAGCTTAATGACTAGCACAGATACGCAGTATTTT. Protein sequence: CASSLMTSTDTQYF.

This clonotype was seen a few times. This chain links TRBV12-3 or TRBV12-4 with TRBJ2-1; 9 bases line up with TRBD2. The length of the CDR3 is 14 residues. Trimming cost V 6 bases and J 4 bases; bases outside gene matches: 4. CDR3 sequence: CASSHTSGYNEQFF. As DNA, the CDR3 is TGTGCCAGCAGCCATACTAGCGGGTACAATGAGCAGTTCTTC.

This clonotype came up a few times. This chain's CDR3 is CASSLRLVAYNEQFF. CDR3 coding DNA: TGTGCCAGCAGTTTAAGGCTAGTTGCATACAATGAGCAGTTCTTC. The chain couples TRBV12-3 or TRBV12-4 to TRBJ2-1; no clear D. The CDR3 is 15 residues long. V was cut by 2 bases and J by 4 bases, with 12 bases left in between.

This clonotype was detected a few times. This chain uses TRBV28 with TRBJ1-3; D not certain. CDR3 size: 14 residues. Germline CDR1 and CDR2: MDHEN and SYDVKM. V was trimmed by 5 bases and J by 2 bases, leaving 10 bases between them. Here the CDR3 reads CASSQVQPGNTIYF. CDR3 nucleotides: TGTGCCAGCAGTCAGGTCCAGCCTGGAAACACCATATATTTT.

This clonotype was picked up a small number of times. The chain uses TRBV5-4 and TRBJ2-1; TRBD2 matches 11 bases. The junction had 17 bases not matched to a gene; V was cut back by 0 bases and J by 0 bases. Germline V CDR1 and CDR2: SGHNT, YYREEE (reference sequence). The CDR3 extends over 22 amino acids. CDR3 in DNA: TGTGCCAGCAGCTTGGTAGGGGACCTAGCGGGAGGTCGGCGCCGCTCCTACAATGAGCAGTTCTTC. Its translation is CASSLVGDLAGGRRRSYNEQFF.

The chain is built from TRBV20-1 and TRBJ2-1, with a weak D call TRBD2 (5 bases). Trimming cost V 6 bases and J 0 bases, with 12 bases left between them. CDR1 and CDR2 (germline): DFQATT, SNEGSKA (reference sequence). The CDR3 length is 14 residues. CDR3 DNA: TGCAGTGCCTGGACGGGGAGCTCCTACAATGAGCAGTTCTTC. As protein: CSAWTGSSYNEQFF.

This clonotype occurred a few times. The chain couples TRBV7-2 to TRBJ2-7; D is perhaps TRBD2 (7 bases). Germline lookup yields CDR1 SGHTA and CDR2 FQGNSA. The germline V and J ends were trimmed by 4 bases and 6 bases, with 16 bases remaining between them. The CDR3 totals 14 residues. CDR3 sequence: CASSSRKGGGEQYF. CDR3 in DNA: TGTGCCAGCAGCTCCCGGAAAGGGGGGGGCGAGCAGTACTTC.